Shown below are 22 T cell receptor beta chains from a single sample sequenced in a study of T cells in localized non-small cell lung cancer. Clones were read by immunoSEQ multiplex PCR, and TCRdb kept only the in-frame ones, dropping some. Of 45,000 to 70,000 clones in the sample, about nine tenths are singletons; the top ten hold approximately 5.2%. Sequences were derived from peripheral blood, sampled before any cancer treatment. These TCRs come from a woman aged 35 to 75 with stage I lung adenocarcinoma.

This chain connects TRBV29-1 to TRBJ1-2; TRBD1 might be the D (6 bases). Trimming removed 7 bases from V and 5 bases from J, with 14 bases in between. The CDR3 loop spans 12 amino acids. Per germline, CDR1 SQVTM and CDR2 ANQGSEA. The chain's CDR3 is CSAQDSHYGYTF. The CDR3 bases are TGCAGCGCCCAGGACAGTCATTATGGCTACACCTTC.

This chain joins TRBV13 and TRBJ1-2; D call uncertain. The germline V and J ends were trimmed by 2 bases and 4 bases, with 11 bases remaining between them. This CDR3 spans 14 amino acids. Per germline, CDR1 PRHDT and CDR2 FYEKMQ (reference sequence). The CDR3 region is CASSLIGVPYGYTF. The CDR3 region has the DNA TGTGCCAGCAGCTTAATAGGTGTTCCCTATGGCTACACCTTC.

This chain uses TRBV11-2 with TRBJ1-5; D not certain. Trimming removed 3 bases at V and 4 bases at J, with 16 bases between. The germline CDR1 and CDR2 sequences are SGHAT and FQNNGV. This CDR3 is 16 amino acids long. CDR3: CASSLNTPGGNQPQHF. The CDR3 coding sequence is TGTGCCAGCAGCTTGAATACCCCAGGTGGGAATCAGCCCCAGCATTTT.

This clone was seen only a few times. This chain uses TRBV30 with TRBJ1-1; 11 nucleotides match TRBD1. CDR1 is GTSNPN, CDR2 SVGIG, per germline (reference sequence). V lost 4 bases to trimming and J lost 5 bases; unmatched junction nucleotides: 3. The CDR3 sequence is 13 residues long. This CDR3 is CAWTRDRGTEAFF. Written as DNA, the CDR3 is TGTGCCTGGACGAGGGACAGGGGGACTGAAGCTTTCTTT.

The V and J genes are TRBV19 and TRBJ1-5; 7 nucleotides match TRBD1. Germline-derived CDR1 and CDR2 are LNHDA and SQIVND (reference sequence). The CDR3 is 16 amino acids. J gave up 1 base and V 5 bases, and 8 bases lay outside the gene matches. The CDR3 DNA is TGTGCCAGTAGTCGGGGACAGAAAATCAGCAATCAGCCCCAGCATTTT. Translating it yields CASSRGQKISNQPQHF.

V gene TRBV7-8 combines with J gene TRBJ2-3; 9 bases are a match to TRBD1. With 5 bases clipped from V and 1 base from J, the junction kept 7 bases outside the gene matches. Germline CDR1 reads SGHVS; CDR2 reads FQNEAQ. The CDR3 totals 16 residues. The CDR3 protein is CASSLLNRGRTDTQYF. The CDR3 DNA is TGTGCCAGCAGCCTCCTCAACAGGGGGCGCACAGATACGCAGTATTTT.

The V call is TRBV4-2, the J call TRBJ2-7; D is possibly TRBD1 or TRBD2 (5 bases each). Per germline, CDR1 LGHNA and CDR2 YNFKEQ. This CDR3 is 15 amino acids long. V shed 4 bases and J shed 2 bases, with 15 bases lying between them. The CDR3 region has the DNA TGTGCCAGCAGCCGAGGGACGCCTGGACCCTACGAGCAGTACTTC. Amino acid sequence: CASSRGTPGPYEQYF.

This chain uses TRBV7-2 with TRBJ1-6, with 11 nucleotides matching TRBD1. Trimming took 0 bases from V and 9 from J; bases not matched to a gene: 4. The germline V gene encodes CDR1 SGHTA and CDR2 FQGNSA. The CDR3 is 16 residues long. The CDR3 nucleotides are TGTGCCAGCAGCTTAGCCGGACAGGGGGCCGGTTCACCCCTCCACTTT. Translation: CASSLAGQGAGSPLHF. Based on the CDR3 plus reference TRBV7-2 and TRBJ1-6, the full variable domain is GAGVSQSPSNKVTEKGKDVELRCDPISGHTALYWYRQSLGQGLEFLIYFQGNSAPDKSGLPSDRFSAERTGGSVSTLTIQRTQQEDSAVYLCASSLAGQGAGSPLHFGNGTRLTVT.

The genes are TRBV30 and TRBJ1-2, with 7 bases fitting TRBD1. V lost 3 bases and J lost 6; bases outside the gene matches: 7. The CDR3 length is 13 residues. In germline, CDR1 is GTSNPN, CDR2 SVGIG (reference sequence). CDR3 nucleotides: TGTGCCTGGAGCGACAGGGCGGTGAATGGCTACACCTTC. Protein sequence: CAWSDRAVNGYTF.

The genes are TRBV7-9 and TRBJ2-5; tentative D call: TRBD1 (6 bases). CDR3 length: 13 amino acids. CDR1 is SEHNR, CDR2 FQNEAQ, per germline (reference sequence). Trimming pared 2 bases from V and 7 bases from J, leaving 11 bases between. CDR3 nucleotide sequence: TGTGCCAGCAGCTTACTGTCAGGGGTGACCCAGTACTTC. Its protein is CASSLLSGVTQYF. The full variable domain, completed using reference TRBV7-9 and TRBJ2-5, is DTGVSQNPRHKITKRGQNVTFRCDPISEHNRLYWYRQTLGQGPEFLTYFQNEAQLEKSRLLSDRFSAERPKGSFSTLEIQRTEQGDSAMYLCASSLLSGVTQYFGPGTRLLVL.

The rearrangement uses TRBV6-5 and TRBJ2-7; a possible D gene is TRBD1 (5 bases). The CDR3 covers 14 residues. Trimming left V 4 bases short and J 2 bases short, with 12 bases between. CDR1 is MNHEY and CDR2 is SVGAGI in the germline V gene. In DNA, the CDR3 is TGTGCCAGCAGTTTGATTGACAGTACCTACGAGCAGTACTTC. Amino acid sequence: CASSLIDSTYEQYF.

V and J are TRBV30 and TRBJ1-5; maybe TRBD1 (6 bases). V was clipped by 3 bases and J by 0 bases, with 9 bases between them. CDR1 and CDR2 (germline): GTSNPN, SVGIG (reference sequence). The CDR3 sequence is 14 residues long. CDR3 sequence: CAWRRQASNQPQHF. CDR3 DNA sequence: TGTGCCTGGAGAAGACAGGCTAGCAATCAGCCCCAGCATTTT. The complete variable domain, with remaining parts taken from reference TRBV30 and TRBJ1-5, reads SQTIHQWPATLVQPVGSPLSLECTVEGTSNPNLYWYRQAAGRGLQLLFYSVGIGQISSEVPQNLSASRPQDRQFILSSKKLLLSDSGFYLCAWRRQASNQPQHFGDGTRLSIL.

To note about this clone: Additional DNA sequences in this sample encode the identical CDR3. The CDR3 DNA follows: TGTGCCAGCAGTGACGGGCAGGGGGAGAAAGCTTTCTTT. This codes for CASSDGQGEKAFF. The chain employs TRBV6-1 and TRBJ1-1; 7 bases agree with TRBD1. The J segment lost 9 bases and the V segment lost 3 bases, leaving 7 bases of the junction unmatched. The CDR3 runs to 13 residues. Germline-derived CDR1 and CDR2 are MNHNS and SASEGT.

The J gene is TRBJ1-2, the V gene TRBV27, with TRBD1 matching 7 bases. V lost 4 bases to trimming and J lost 4 bases; unmatched junction nucleotides: 3. CDR3 size: 13 residues. The germline gives CDR1 MNHEY, CDR2 SMNVEV (reference sequence). CDR3 region: CASSYRGGYGYTF. CDR3 DNA: TGTGCCAGCAGTTACAGGGGCGGCTATGGCTACACCTTC.

This clone was seen just once. The chain carries TRBV10-2 and TRBJ1-4; maybe TRBD1 (5 bases). Germline CDR1 WSHSY, CDR2 SAAADI. The CDR3 length is 15 residues. The ends were cut back, 0 bases at V and 8 bases at J, with 13 bases in the middle. The CDR3 spells CASSESGQYGEKLFF. The CDR3 DNA reads TGCGCCAGCAGTGAGTCGGGGCAGTATGGCGAAAAACTGTTTTTT.

The gene calls are TRBV21-1 and TRBJ2-2. TRBV21-1 is marked as a pseudogene. This CDR3 is built from 16 residues. The CDR3: CASSSVGRRYTGELFF. The CDR3 DNA is TGTGCCAGCAGCTCCGTAGGGCGCAGGTACACCGGGGAGCTGTTTTTT.

The rearrangement links TRBV28 to TRBJ1-6; D gene unclear. Germline V gene data show CDR1 as MDHEN and CDR2 as SYDVKM. CDR3 length: 13 residues. V was clipped by 5 bases and J by 4 bases, with 6 bases between them. In nucleotides, the CDR3 is TGTGCCAGCAGTCCAGGATATAATTCACCCCTCCACTTT. Encoded protein: CASSPGYNSPLHF.

This chain links TRBV2 with TRBJ1-2, with 8 bases aligning to TRBD1. Germline values: CDR1 SNHLY, CDR2 FYNNEI. V lost 4 bases and J lost 5; bases outside the gene matches: 6. The CDR3 totals 14 residues. The CDR3 loop is CASSVIRTGYGYTF. The CDR3 nucleotides read TGTGCCAGCAGTGTCATCCGGACAGGGTATGGCTACACCTTC.

The gene calls are TRBV6-1 and TRBJ2-2; tentative D call: TRBD2 (6 bases). CDR1 MNHNS and CDR2 SASEGT come from the germline V gene. The CDR3 contains 15 residues. V was shortened by 2 bases and J by 4 bases, with 11 bases between the two germline ends. The CDR3 sequence is CASSERVGGTGELFF. As DNA, the CDR3 is TGTGCCAGCAGTGAAAGGGTGGGGGGCACCGGGGAGCTGTTTTTT.

The chain combines TRBV6-1 with TRBJ2-2; D unresolved. The CDR3 sequence is 15 residues long. Looked up from germline, CDR1 is MNHNS and CDR2 is SASEGT. With 5 bases removed from V and 4 bases from J, the gap between germline ends came to 14 bases. This chain's CDR3 is CASSSGQRSTGELFF. Written as DNA, the CDR3 is TGTGCCAGCAGTTCAGGTCAGCGTAGCACCGGGGAGCTGTTTTTT.

A remark on this clone: The sample has other DNA sequences that encode this CDR3 too. CDR3 protein: CASSLDEAGYNSPLHF. The CDR3 nucleotides read TGCGCCAGCAGCTTGGACGAGGCGGGATACAATTCACCCCTCCACTTT. This chain links TRBV5-1 with TRBJ1-6, with D unresolved. CDR3 length: 16 amino acids. V was cut by 0 bases and J by 7 bases, with 14 bases left in between. Germline V gives CDR1 SGHRS, CDR2 YFSETQ.

V is TRBV11-2 and J is TRBJ2-3, with D uncertain. The CDR3 is 13 residues long. The germline CDR1 and CDR2 sequences are SGHAT and FQNNGV. The ends were cut back, 4 bases at V and 1 base at J, with 6 bases in the middle. CDR3: CASSSLGTDTQYF. CDR3 coding DNA: TGTGCCAGCAGCTCCCTGGGCACAGATACGCAGTATTTT.